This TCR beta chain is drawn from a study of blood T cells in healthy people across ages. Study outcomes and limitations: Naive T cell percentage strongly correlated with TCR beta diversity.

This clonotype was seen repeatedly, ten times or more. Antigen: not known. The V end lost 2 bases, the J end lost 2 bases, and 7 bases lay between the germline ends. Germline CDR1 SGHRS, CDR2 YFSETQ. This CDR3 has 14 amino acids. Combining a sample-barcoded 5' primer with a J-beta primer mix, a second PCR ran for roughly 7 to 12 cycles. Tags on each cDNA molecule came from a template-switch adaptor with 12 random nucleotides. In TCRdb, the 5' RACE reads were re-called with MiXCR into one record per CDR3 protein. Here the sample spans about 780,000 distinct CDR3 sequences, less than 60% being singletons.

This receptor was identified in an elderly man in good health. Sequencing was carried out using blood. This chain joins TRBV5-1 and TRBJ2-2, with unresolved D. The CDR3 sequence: CASSFTPNTGELFF. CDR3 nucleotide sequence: TGCGCCAGCAGCTTTACACCAAACACCGGGGAGCTGTTTTTT.